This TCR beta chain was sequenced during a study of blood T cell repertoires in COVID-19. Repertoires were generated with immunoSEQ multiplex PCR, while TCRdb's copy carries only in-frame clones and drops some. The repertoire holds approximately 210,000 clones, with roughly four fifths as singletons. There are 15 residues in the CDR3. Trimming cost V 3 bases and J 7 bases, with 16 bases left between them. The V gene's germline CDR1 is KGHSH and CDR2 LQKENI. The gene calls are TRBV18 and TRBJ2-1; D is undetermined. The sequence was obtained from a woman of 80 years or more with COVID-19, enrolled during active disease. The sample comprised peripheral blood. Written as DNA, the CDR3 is TGTGCCAGCTCACCTTCTCGCGACTCACTTAATGAGCAGTTCTTC. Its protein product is CASSPSRDSLNEQFF.